The rows below give T cell receptor beta chains drawn from one sample of a study of T-cell reconstitution after alpha-beta-depleted transplantation in children. Via MiXCR, TCRdb re-called the PCR reads, giving one row per CDR3 protein. Of 200,000 to 300,000 distinct CDR3 sequences in the sample, around 25% were seen once. This sample comprised PBMCs, obtained before TCRalphabeta/CD19-depleted stem cell transplant. The receptors here all came from a girl aged 2-10 years with Fanconi anemia, due to receive a stem cell transplant. The CDR3 runs from the conserved cysteine through the conserved F or W. The D gene is left open where the match is weak. Clone size, where shown, is once, few, many, or a class for clones that have expanded.

TRBV25-1	NA	TRBD1	TRBJ2-5	CASSEWTGEETQYF	TGTGCCAGCAGTGAATGGACAGGGGAAGAGACCCAGTACTTC
TRBV29-1	many	NA	TRBJ2-3	CSLRAYESTDTQYF	TGCAGCCTTCGGGCGTATGAAAGCACAGATACGCAGTATTTT
TRBV20-1	NA	NA	TRBJ2-1	CSAAPAFEQFF	TGCAGTGCTGCCCCGGCTTTTGAGCAGTTCTTC
TRBV20-1	once	NA	TRBJ2-7	CSASASVYEQYF	TGCAGTGCTAGTGCTAGCGTCTACGAGCAGTACTTC
TRBV10-2	few	NA	TRBJ2-1	CASKMGTFNNEQFF	TGCGCCAGCAAAATGGGGACTTTCAACAATGAGCAGTTCTTC
TRBV9	few	NA	TRBJ2-5	CASSVFGSGETQYF	TGTGCCAGCAGCGTATTCGGATCGGGAGAGACCCAGTACTTC
TRBV5-1	many	TRBD1	TRBJ2-2	CASSFRTGNTGELFF	TGCGCCAGCAGCTTTAGGACAGGGAACACCGGGGAGCTGTTTTTT
TRBV7-8	NA	TRBD1	TRBJ1-1	CASSLAWTGDTEAFF	TGTGCCAGCAGCTTAGCTTGGACAGGGGACACTGAAGCTTTCTTT
TRBV20-1	NA	TRBD2	TRBJ2-1	CSARAGLAGYNEQFF	TGCAGTGCTAGGGCGGGACTAGCGGGGTACAATGAGCAGTTCTTC
TRBV7-3	NA	NA	TRBJ2-1	CASSLTNRDPYNEQFF	TGTGCCAGCAGCTTAACAAACAGGGATCCCTACAATGAGCAGTTCTTC
TRBV12-3/TRBV12-4	many	TRBD1	TRBJ2-1	CASSFSQGANEQFF	TGTGCCAGCAGTTTCTCCCAGGGGGCCAATGAGCAGTTCTTC
TRBV29-1	few	NA	TRBJ1-2	CSVGAGHGYTF	TGCAGCGTTGGGGCAGGACATGGCTACACCTTC
TRBV12-3/TRBV12-4	few	TRBD2	TRBJ2-7	CASSFSSGYEQYF	TGTGCCAGCAGTTTTTCTAGCGGCTACGAGCAGTACTTC
TRBV29-1	few	NA	TRBJ2-1	CSANLNEQFF	TGCAGCGCCAATTTGAATGAGCAGTTCTTC
TRBV20-1	NA	TRBD2	TRBJ2-2	CSAHGGLAGTNTGELFF	TGCAGTGCTCACGGGGGACTAGCGGGGACGAACACCGGGGAGCTGTTTTTT
TRBV7-9	many	NA	TRBJ2-7	CASSLASGQGLPYEQYF	TGTGCCAGCAGCTTAGCGTCTGGGCAGGGGTTGCCCTACGAGCAGTACTTC
TRBV30	many	NA	TRBJ2-4	CAWMTRPKALLAKNIQYF	TGTGCCTGGATGACTAGACCAAAGGCTCTACTAGCCAAAAACATTCAGTACTTC
TRBV29-1	many	NA	TRBJ2-1	CSVEGSDKSYNEQFF	TGCAGCGTTGAAGGGTCTGACAAATCCTACAATGAGCAGTTCTTC
TRBV12-3/TRBV12-4	many	TRBD1	TRBJ2-5	CASSYGTGREETQYF	TGTGCCAGCAGTTATGGGACAGGGCGAGAAGAGACCCAGTACTTC
TRBV29-1	many	TRBD2	TRBJ2-1	CSVEDDGLAGARNEQFF	TGCAGCGTTGAAGATGATGGACTAGCGGGTGCGCGCAATGAGCAGTTCTTC
TRBV6-4	NA	NA	TRBJ2-4	CASSERRGDIQYF	TGTGCCAGCAGTGAGCGCAGGGGGGACATTCAGTACTTC
TRBV12-3/TRBV12-4	NA	NA	TRBJ2-2	CASSLVPFPNTGELFF	TGTGCCAGCAGTTTGGTTCCATTCCCGAACACCGGGGAGCTGTTTTTT
TRBV29-1	many	TRBD1	TRBJ2-2	CSVRQGLSTGELFF	TGCAGCGTTCGACAGGGGCTCTCCACCGGGGAGCTGTTTTTT
TRBV5-1	many	TRBD2	TRBJ2-3	CASSTMTSGTDTQYF	TGCGCCAGCAGCACTATGACTAGCGGCACAGATACGCAGTATTTT